This T cell receptor (beta chain) came from a study of technical replicates of blood from several donors. The method was immunoSEQ multiplex PCR; TCRdb's version includes in-frame clones alone and lacks a portion of them. The data hold nearly 80,000 clones, with just under 95% observed a single time. This clone has a single count. This CDR3 is built from 13 residues. Germline values: CDR1 SGHAT, CDR2 FQNNGV. The V gene end was trimmed by 3 bases and the J gene end by 3 bases; junction bases not matched to a gene: 2. The sample was T cells isolated from PBMCs. The rearrangement joins TRBV11-2 to TRBJ2-7; 7 nucleotides match TRBD1. The TCR originated in a human donor in good health. CDR3 DNA: TGTGCCAGCAGCTTGGGACAGCGCTACGAGCAGTACTTC. This gives the protein CASSLGQRYEQYF.